The next 10 T cell receptor beta chains were all read from a single sample in a study of technical replicates of blood from four donors (dated by TCRdb to about 2017). Library construction relied on the immunoSEQ multiplex PCR assay. TCRdb limited this immuneACCESS table to in-frame rearrangements with V and J called. A share of clones is missing; checked studies link under half to unresolved V genes, and the rest is unexplained. In this sample the table shows some 13,000 clones, roughly 94% of which occur a single time. The ten largest clones represent around 7% of the sample. The specimen was PBMCs. The receptor set was obtained from a human donor in good health.

The chain carries TRBV7-2 and TRBJ2-1; 8 bases map to TRBD1. The junction had 8 bases not matched to a gene; V was cut back by 5 bases and J by 5 bases. The CDR3 extends over 15 amino acids. The germline CDR1 and CDR2 sequences are SGHTA and FQGNSA. The CDR3 DNA is TGTGCCAGCAGCCTTGTCAGGGGGCTTAACAATGAGCAGTTCTTC. Translation gives CASSLVRGLNNEQFF.

The V gene is TRBV7-9, the J gene TRBJ1-2; the D is unclear. The germline V gene has CDR1 SEHNR and CDR2 FQNEAQ (reference sequence). V was clipped by 4 bases and J by 2 bases, with 11 bases between them. This CDR3 contains 14 residues. The CDR3 protein is CASSSSSPNYGYTF. DNA for the CDR3: TGTGCCAGCAGCTCTAGTAGCCCGAACTATGGCTACACCTTC.

The chain carries TRBV25-1 and TRBJ2-3; D unclear. Trimming removed 1 base from V and 1 base from J, with 6 bases in between. This CDR3 has 14 residues. The germline V gene has CDR1 MGHDK and CDR2 SYGVNS. The CDR3, as DNA: TGTGCCAGCAGTGAATGGCAAGGCACAGATACGCAGTATTTT. Protein sequence: CASSEWQGTDTQYF.

The chain recombines TRBV5-4 with TRBJ1-3, with 7 bases identical to TRBD1. The CDR3 loop spans 15 amino acids. The germline V gene encodes CDR1 SGHNT and CDR2 YYREEE (reference sequence). V was clipped by 3 bases and J by 4 bases; unmatched bases: 7. In nucleotides, the CDR3 is TGTGCCAGCAGCTACGGACAGGACCGCGGAAACACCATATATTTT. Translated: CASSYGQDRGNTIYF.

The rearrangement links TRBV15 to TRBJ2-1; tentative D call: TRBD2 (5 bases). Germline CDR1 and CDR2: LNHNV and YYDKDF (reference sequence). Trimming took off 5 bases at V and 8 bases at J, with 13 bases between the two ends. This CDR3 is built from 13 residues. The CDR3 DNA reads TGTGCCACCAGCCATCGAGGGATCCATGAGCAGTTCTTC. Protein product: CATSHRGIHEQFF.

For the CDR3, the DNA is TGTGCCTGGGAAGCGGGAAGAGAGACCCAGTACTTC. The encoded protein is CAWEAGRETQYF. This chain links TRBV30 with TRBJ2-5; 7 nucleotides line up with TRBD2. This CDR3 contains 12 residues. CDR1 GTSNPN and CDR2 SVGIG come from the germline V gene (reference sequence). J was trimmed by 4 bases and V by 5 bases; bases with no gene match: 4.

The table lists this clone with a count of one. This chain connects TRBV11-2 to TRBJ2-1; TRBD2 is a possible D gene (6 bases). Germline V gene data show CDR1 as SGHAT and CDR2 as FQNNGV. The V end was cut by 2 bases, the J end by 4 bases, with 12 bases between. The CDR3 is made up of 15 amino acids. The CDR3 coding sequence is TGTGCCAGCAGCTTATTAGCTCGGGGGTACAATGAGCAGTTCTTC. It codes for CASSLLARGYNEQFF.

This rearrangement joins TRBV4-1 to TRBJ1-5; D remains ambiguous. Germline values: CDR1 MGHRA, CDR2 YSYEKL. V was pared by 0 bases and J by 2 bases, with 11 bases between. The CDR3 is 16 amino acids. The CDR3 spells CASSQDLTWGNQPQHF. CDR3 sequence (DNA): TGCGCCAGCAGCCAAGATTTGACATGGGGCAATCAGCCCCAGCATTTT.

The J gene is TRBJ1-2, the V gene TRBV5-8; the D gene is possibly TRBD1 (6 bases). CDR3 length: 13 amino acids. Per the germline V gene, CDR1 is SGHTS and CDR2 is YDEGEE. V lost 7 bases, J lost 3 bases, and 13 bases lay in between. The CDR3 region is CASRETGYYGYTF. CDR3 bases: TGTGCCAGCCGCGAAACAGGGTACTATGGCTACACCTTC.

This chain joins TRBV5-1 and TRBJ1-1; D unclear. V lost 3 bases, J lost 2 bases, and 8 bases lay in between. Germline CDR1 and CDR2: SGHRS and YFSETQ. The CDR3 covers 13 residues. CDR3 sequence reads: CASSSELNTEAFF. CDR3 coding DNA: TGCGCCAGCAGCTCGGAGTTAAACACTGAAGCTTTCTTT.